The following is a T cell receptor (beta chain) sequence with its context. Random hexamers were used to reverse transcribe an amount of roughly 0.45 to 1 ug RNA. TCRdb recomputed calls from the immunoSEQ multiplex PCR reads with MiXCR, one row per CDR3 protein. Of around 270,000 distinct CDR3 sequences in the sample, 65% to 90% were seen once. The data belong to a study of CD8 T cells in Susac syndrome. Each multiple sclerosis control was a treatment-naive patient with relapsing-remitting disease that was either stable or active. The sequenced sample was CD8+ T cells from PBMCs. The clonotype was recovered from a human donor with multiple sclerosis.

CDR3 bases: TGTGCCAGCAGCTTAGATAGAGGCGGACGGAACTATGGCTACACCTTC. This translates into CASSLDRGGRNYGYTF. The V gene is TRBV7-6, the J gene TRBJ1-2, with D hard to call. The germline CDR1 and CDR2 sequences are SGHVS and FNYEAQ. The CDR3 runs 16 residues. Trimming cost V 1 base and J 2 bases, with 14 bases left between them.